This T cell receptor beta chain emerged from a study of blood T cell repertoires in COVID-19. Turning to the study itself: T cells, B-cell-depleted T cells, or PBMCs supplied cDNA or gDNA.

Some clones are missing from TCRdb's copy, which holds only in-frame ones; the method was immunoSEQ multiplex PCR. The sample shows under 300,000 clones, 79% of them seen only once. V was shortened by 4 bases and J by 5 bases, with 15 bases between the two germline ends. In germline, CDR1 is SGHRS, CDR2 YFSETQ. The CDR3 contains 14 residues. This TCR was sampled from a woman aged 35 to 49 with active or convalescent COVID-19. Sequencing was performed on peripheral blood. The chain carries TRBV5-1 and TRBJ1-1, with D perhaps matching TRBD1 (5 bases). CDR3 region: CASSPWGVGTEAFF. CDR3 bases: TGCGCCAGCAGCCCGTGGGGGGTAGGGACTGAAGCTTTCTTT.